This TCR beta chain was captured in a study of T cells in Graves' hyperthyroidism and ophthalmopathy. For this clonotype: Its cognate antigen is unknown.

Authors of the study amplified TCR beta CDR3 regions from RNA transcripts. TCR CDR3 regions were first amplified by RT-PCR with HTBI primers. TCRdb used MiXCR to reprocess the multiplex PCR reads, holding one entry per CDR3 protein. The data hold approximately 620,000 distinct CDR3 sequences, with approximately 15% observed a single time. General study points: Ophthalmopathy and stable hyperthyroidism were told apart by a 13 V-J model.

With a duration under 2 months, the hyperthyroidism was newly diagnosed in patients aged 18 to 65. Exclusion followed for patients with uncontrolled infection, other autoimmune disease, pregnancy or lactation. Germline V lookup: CDR1 MDHEN, CDR2 SYDVKM. The CDR3 spans 14 residues. The germline V and J ends were trimmed by 2 bases and 3 bases, with 11 bases remaining between them. Sequenced: blood. The sequence derives from a woman aged 25 to 39 with Graves' hyperthyroidism that later progressed to Graves' ophthalmopathy. The chain combines TRBV28 with TRBJ2-7; D call uncertain. DNA for the CDR3: TGTGCCAGCAGTTTAATGGACGGAGTCTACGAGCAGTACTTC. It is translated as CASSLMDGVYEQYF.